A selection of T cell receptor beta chains follows, all from one sample in a study of identical twins. TCRdb reprocessed the 5' RACE reads with MiXCR, giving one entry per CDR3 protein. The repertoire holds about 480,000 distinct CDR3 sequences, with 14% as singletons. The same data also went into a second study, on yellow fever vaccine responses in identical twins.

The sample taken for sequencing was CD4+ T cells sorted from blood. These receptors all come from a woman in her late teens or twenties in good health. The CDR3 runs from the conserved cysteine through the conserved F or W. D genes are given only for firm matches. For some rows the clone size is stated as once, few or many, or as a class when expanded; others skip it.

cdr3_length,d_call,j_call,clone_size,v_call,cdr3_aa,cdr3_nt
15,NA,TRBJ2-1,few,TRBV4-3,CASSQDHLGGNEQFF,TGCGCCAGCAGCCAAGATCATCTAGGTGGCAATGAGCAGTTCTTC
11,NA,TRBJ2-3,NA,TRBV12-3/TRBV12-4,CASSQYDTQYF,TGTGCCAGCAGTCAATACGATACGCAGTATTTT
15,NA,TRBJ2-4,many,TRBV12-3/TRBV12-4,CASRQARGAKNIQYF,TGTGCCAGCAGACAAGCCCGGGGTGCCAAAAACATTCAGTACTTC
16,TRBD1,TRBJ2-3,many,TRBV18,CASSPPRGQGPDTQYF,TGTGCCAGCTCACCACCGAGGGGACAGGGGCCAGATACGCAGTATTTT
14,TRBD1,TRBJ2-7,NA,TRBV5-5,CASSVWDSSYEQYF,TGTGCCAGCAGCGTATGGGACAGCTCCTACGAGCAGTACTTC
16,TRBD2,TRBJ2-3,many,TRBV4-3,CASSPRTSDSTDTQYF,TGCGCCAGCAGCCCCAGGACTAGCGATAGCACAGATACGCAGTATTTT
15,NA,TRBJ1-5,NA,TRBV5-1,CASSLSGVSNQPQHF,TGCGCCAGCAGCTTATCTGGGGTTAGCAATCAGCCCCAGCATTTT
15,NA,TRBJ1-4,few,TRBV20-1,CSAALPEGPYEKLFF,TGCAGTGCTGCACTACCAGAAGGGCCATATGAAAAACTGTTTTTT
12,TRBD1,TRBJ2-5,few,TRBV20-1,CSATHRGETQYF,TGCAGTGCGACCCACAGGGGAGAGACCCAGTACTTC
18,TRBD2,TRBJ2-1,NA,TRBV20-1,CSAPWGGRAFSRYNEQFF,TGCAGTGCTCCTTGGGGCGGGAGGGCCTTTTCTCGATACAATGAGCAGTTCTTC
13,TRBD2,TRBJ2-2,NA,TRBV9,CASKSGSSGELFF,TGTGCCAGTAAAAGCGGGAGTTCCGGGGAGCTGTTTTTT
16,TRBD1,TRBJ1-4,many,TRBV7-8,CASSLVPQGAREKLFF,TGTGCCAGCAGCTTAGTTCCCCAGGGGGCACGAGAAAAACTGTTTTTT
15,NA,TRBJ1-6,many,TRBV3-1,CASSQGISNNSPLHF,TGTGCCAGCAGCCAAGGGATCTCGAATAATTCACCCCTCCACTTT
11,NA,TRBJ1-2,NA,TRBV29-1,CSARGGYGYTF,TGCAGCGCCCGAGGGGGCTATGGCTACACCTTC
15,NA,TRBJ2-7,NA,TRBV5-1,CASSLGLWKSYEQYF,TGCGCCAGCAGTCTCGGGCTTTGGAAGAGCTACGAGCAGTACTTC
18,TRBD2,TRBJ2-3,NA,TRBV4-1,CASSQDVPGLAGGDTQYF,TGCGCCAGCAGCCAAGATGTCCCGGGACTAGCGGGGGGAGATACGCAGTATTTT
14,NA,TRBJ1-1,many,TRBV12-3/TRBV12-4,CASSFFPEGTEAFF,TGTGCCAGCAGTTTTTTCCCAGAGGGCACTGAAGCTTTCTTT
18,NA,TRBJ2-6,few,TRBV18,CASSPPGTEVTRANVLTF,TGTGCCAGCTCACCTCCCGGGACGGAGGTTACAAGGGCCAACGTCCTGACTTTC
15,TRBD1,TRBJ1-6,few,TRBV24-1,CATSDSGTVNSPLHF,TGTGCCACCAGTGATTCCGGGACAGTTAATTCACCCCTCCACTTT
17,NA,TRBJ1-6,many,TRBV20-1,CSALDGGLSSYNSPLHF,TGCAGTGCCCTCGATGGGGGATTGAGCTCCTATAATTCACCCCTCCACTTT
16,NA,TRBJ2-7,NA,TRBV21-1,CASSIGHNQGTYEQYF,TGTGCCAGCAGCATCGGACACAACCAGGGCACCTACGAGCAGTACTTC
14,NA,TRBJ2-1,NA,TRBV6-5,CASSYSSLRNEQFF,TGTGCCAGCAGTTATTCGTCATTGAGGAATGAGCAGTTCTTC
16,TRBD2,TRBJ2-7,few,TRBV5-1,CASSSGVGTSVLEQYF,TGCGCCAGCAGCTCAGGCGTTGGGACTAGCGTTCTCGAGCAGTACTTC
18,NA,TRBJ2-6,NA,TRBV4-1,CASSHQDRELSGANVLTF,TGCGCCAGCAGCCACCAGGACCGTGAACTATCTGGGGCCAACGTCCTGACTTTC
16,NA,TRBJ2-1,few,TRBV7-2,CASSLAELRVGNEQFF,TGTGCCAGCAGCTTAGCTGAGTTGAGGGTAGGCAATGAGCAGTTCTTC
12,NA,TRBJ2-3,NA,TRBV24-1,CATSDGEEPEYF,TGTGCCACCAGTGATGGGGAAGAACCGGAGTATTTT
12,NA,TRBJ2-2,many,TRBV6-2/TRBV6-3,CASTQGPGELFF,TGTGCCAGCACCCAAGGTCCCGGGGAGCTGTTTTTT
14,TRBD2,TRBJ2-1,NA,TRBV29-1,CSVRGLAGYNEQFF,TGCAGCGTTCGAGGACTAGCGGGGTACAATGAGCAGTTCTTC
15,TRBD1,TRBJ2-7,NA,TRBV20-1,CSARDRQGGGYEQYF,TGCAGTGCTAGAGACAGACAGGGTGGTGGGTACGAGCAGTACTTC
14,TRBD1,TRBJ1-4,NA,TRBV7-9,CASSPDRGDEKLFF,TGTGCCAGCAGCCCGGACAGGGGTGATGAAAAACTGTTTTTT
13,NA,TRBJ1-5,NA,TRBV6-2/TRBV6-3,CASNQVRGQPQHF,TGTGCCAGCAATCAGGTTCGTGGGCAGCCCCAGCATTTT
12,NA,TRBJ2-7,NA,TRBV7-9,CASSSRPYEQYF,TGTGCCAGCAGCTCTCGACCTTACGAGCAGTACTTC
14,TRBD2,TRBJ2-5,few,TRBV4-2,CASSQELAGETQYF,TGTGCCAGCAGCCAAGAACTAGCGGGAGAGACCCAGTACTTC
13,NA,TRBJ2-1,NA,TRBV12-3/TRBV12-4,CASSLSEGNEQFF,TGTGCCAGCAGTTTATCGGAAGGCAATGAGCAGTTCTTC
18,NA,TRBJ2-2,NA,TRBV4-3,CASSQDLAGAANTGELFF,TGCGCCAGCAGCCAAGATCTGGCAGGAGCTGCGAACACCGGGGAGCTGTTTTTT
13,NA,TRBJ2-2,NA,TRBV2,CASCGTNTGELFF,TGTGCCAGCTGCGGAACGAACACCGGGGAGCTGTTTTTT
14,NA,TRBJ2-7,few,TRBV10-3,CAARRRGATYEQYF,TGTGCCGCCCGAAGAAGGGGGGCGACCTACGAGCAGTACTTC
13,NA,TRBJ2-7,NA,TRBV20-1,CSARRPNSYEQYF,TGCAGTGCTAGACGCCCAAACTCCTACGAGCAGTACTTC
14,TRBD2,TRBJ2-5,NA,TRBV5-1,CASVAGGPFETQYF,TGCGCCAGCGTGGCGGGGGGGCCTTTTGAGACCCAGTACTTC
13,NA,TRBJ2-4,few,TRBV6-2/TRBV6-3,CASSTSGPEQRYF,TGTGCCAGCAGTACTTCCGGGCCTGAGCAAAGGTACTTC
15,NA,TRBJ2-4,many,TRBV5-1,CASSLDSLAKNIQYF,TGCGCCAGCAGCTTGGACAGCCTAGCCAAAAACATTCAGTACTTC
15,NA,TRBJ1-4,few,TRBV6-5,CASSYSSATNEKLFF,TGTGCCAGCAGTTACTCGAGTGCAACTAATGAAAAACTGTTTTTT
15,NA,TRBJ2-2,NA,TRBV6-2/TRBV6-3,CASSYDNRATGELFF,TGTGCCAGCAGTTACGACAACAGGGCCACCGGGGAGCTGTTTTTT
13,NA,TRBJ1-1,many,TRBV12-3/TRBV12-4,CASRTVRNTEAFF,TGTGCCAGCAGGACAGTGAGGAACACTGAAGCTTTCTTT
13,TRBD1,TRBJ2-7,few,TRBV5-1,CASSSGGAGEQYF,TGCGCCAGCAGCTCAGGGGGCGCGGGGGAGCAGTACTTC
15,NA,TRBJ2-2,few,TRBV27,CASSLVGVGTGELFF,TGTGCCAGCAGTTTAGTGGGGGTTGGCACCGGGGAGCTGTTTTTT
15,TRBD2,TRBJ2-2,few,TRBV20-1,CSANPRTSGSGELFF,TGCAGTGCTAATCCACGGACTAGCGGGTCCGGGGAGCTGTTTTTT
12,NA,TRBJ2-5,NA,TRBV6-6,CASSPRDETQYF,TGTGCCAGCAGTCCCAGGGATGAGACCCAGTACTTC
12,NA,TRBJ1-2,NA,TRBV7-2,CASSSQGGGYTF,TGTGCCAGCAGCTCCCAGGGAGGCGGCTACACCTTC
14,NA,TRBJ2-7,NA,TRBV12-3/TRBV12-4,CASSWGPISYEQYF,TGTGCCAGCAGTTGGGGGCCTATAAGCTACGAGCAGTACTTC